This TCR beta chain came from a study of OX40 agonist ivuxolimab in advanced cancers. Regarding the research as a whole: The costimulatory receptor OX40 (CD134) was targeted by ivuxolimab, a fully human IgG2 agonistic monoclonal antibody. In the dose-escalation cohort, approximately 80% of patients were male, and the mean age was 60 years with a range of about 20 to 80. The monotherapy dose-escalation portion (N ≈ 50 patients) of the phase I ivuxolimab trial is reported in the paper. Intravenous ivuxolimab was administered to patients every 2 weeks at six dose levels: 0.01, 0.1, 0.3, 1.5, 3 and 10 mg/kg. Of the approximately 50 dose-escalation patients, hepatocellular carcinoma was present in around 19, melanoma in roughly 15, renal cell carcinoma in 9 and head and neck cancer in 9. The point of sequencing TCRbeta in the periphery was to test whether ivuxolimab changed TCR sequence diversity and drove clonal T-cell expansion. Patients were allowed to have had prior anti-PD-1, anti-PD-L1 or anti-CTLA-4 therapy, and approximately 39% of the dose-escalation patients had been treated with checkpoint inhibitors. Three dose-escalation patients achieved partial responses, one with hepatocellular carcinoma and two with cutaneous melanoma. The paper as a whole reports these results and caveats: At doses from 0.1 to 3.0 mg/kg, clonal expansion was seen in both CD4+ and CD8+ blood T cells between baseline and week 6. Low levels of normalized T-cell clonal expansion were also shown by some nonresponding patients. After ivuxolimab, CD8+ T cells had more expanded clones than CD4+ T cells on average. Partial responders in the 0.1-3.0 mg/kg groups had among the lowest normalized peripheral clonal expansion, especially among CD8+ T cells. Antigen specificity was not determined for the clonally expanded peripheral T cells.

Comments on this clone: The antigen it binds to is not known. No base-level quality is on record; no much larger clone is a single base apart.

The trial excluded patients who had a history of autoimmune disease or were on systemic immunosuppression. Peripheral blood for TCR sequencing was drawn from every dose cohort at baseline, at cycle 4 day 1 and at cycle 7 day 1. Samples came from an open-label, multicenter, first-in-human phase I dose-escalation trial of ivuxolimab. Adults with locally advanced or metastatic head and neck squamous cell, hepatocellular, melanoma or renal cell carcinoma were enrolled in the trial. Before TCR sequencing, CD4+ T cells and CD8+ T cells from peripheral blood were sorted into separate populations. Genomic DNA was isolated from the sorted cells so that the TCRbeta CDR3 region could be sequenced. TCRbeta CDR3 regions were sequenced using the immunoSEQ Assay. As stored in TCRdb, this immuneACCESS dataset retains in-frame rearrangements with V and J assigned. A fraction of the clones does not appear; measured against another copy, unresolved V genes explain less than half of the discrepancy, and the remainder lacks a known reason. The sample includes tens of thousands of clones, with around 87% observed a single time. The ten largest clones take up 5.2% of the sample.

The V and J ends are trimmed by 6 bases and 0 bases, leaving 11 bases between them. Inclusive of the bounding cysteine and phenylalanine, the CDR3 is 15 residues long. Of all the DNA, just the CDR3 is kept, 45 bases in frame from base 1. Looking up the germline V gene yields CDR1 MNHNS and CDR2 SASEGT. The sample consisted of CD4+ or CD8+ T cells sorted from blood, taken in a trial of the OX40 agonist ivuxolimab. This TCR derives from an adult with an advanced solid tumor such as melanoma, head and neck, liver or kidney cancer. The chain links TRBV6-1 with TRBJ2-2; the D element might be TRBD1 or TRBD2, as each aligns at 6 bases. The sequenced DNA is TGTGCCAGCAGGGACTACAGGGCGAACACCGGGGAGCTGTTTTTT. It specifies CASRDYRANTGELFF.